These T cell receptor beta chains were read from a single sample in a study of blood T cell repertoires in COVID-19. Only in-frame clones appear in the TCRdb table, and some are missing; sequencing was by immunoSEQ multiplex PCR. The sample contains about 160,000 clones, approximately 84% of which appear only once. Sequenced: peripheral blood. All receptors derive from a man aged 40-50 years with acute or convalescent COVID-19. Both conserved end residues are part of each CDR3. The D gene is left open where the match is weak. Part of the rows lack a size; the others show once, few, many or a class for expanded clones.

length	V	size	D	J	CDR3	DNA
13	TRBV6-5	.	TRBD1	TRBJ1-5	CASRQGAGQPQHF	TGTGCCAGCAGACAGGGGGCAGGCCAGCCCCAGCATTTT
15	TRBV19	.	.	TRBJ1-4	CASSIPGTANEKLFF	TGTGCCAGTAGTATCCCCGGGACTGCTAATGAAAAACTGTTTTTT
15	TRBV5-8	.	.	TRBJ1-3	CASSYVGDSGNTIYF	TGTGCCAGCAGCTATGTCGGAGACTCTGGAAACACCATATATTTT
15	TRBV9	.	TRBD1	TRBJ1-1	CASSPEDRGGTEAFF	TGTGCCAGCAGCCCAGAGGACAGGGGCGGGACTGAAGCTTTCTTT
12	TRBV28	.	.	TRBJ1-2	CASRSSMEGYTF	TGTGCCAGCAGATCATCCATGGAGGGCTACACCTTC
13	TRBV15	.	.	TRBJ1-4	CATSRSAGAKLFF	TGTGCCACCAGCAGATCCGCGGGGGCAAAACTGTTTTTT
14	TRBV11-2	.	.	TRBJ2-5	CASSPSGQGETQYF	TGTGCCAGCAGCCCTTCGGGGCAGGGGGAGACCCAGTACTTC
12	TRBV29-1	.	TRBD1	TRBJ1-2	CSASRTGDGYTF	TGCAGCGCTTCAAGGACAGGCGATGGCTACACCTTC
14	TRBV5-1	once	TRBD1	TRBJ2-5	CASRPTGAGETQYF	TGCGCCAGCAGACCGACAGGGGCGGGGGAGACCCAGTACTTC
15	TRBV28	.	TRBD2	TRBJ2-7	CASSLGLAGSYEQYF	TGTGCCAGCAGTTTAGGACTAGCGGGGTCCTACGAGCAGTACTTC
14	TRBV5-1	.	.	TRBJ2-5	CASKGQPFGETQYF	TGCGCCAGCAAAGGCCAGCCCTTCGGGGAGACCCAGTACTTC
15	TRBV5-1	once	.	TRBJ2-5	CASSFGGTGGETQYF	TGCGCCAGCAGCTTTGGAGGTACGGGCGGAGAGACCCAGTACTTC
15	TRBV12-5	once	TRBD1	TRBJ1-2	CASQSQGGTNYGYTF	TGTGCTAGTCAGTCCCAGGGGGGAACGAACTATGGCTACACCTTC
17	TRBV18	.	.	TRBJ2-2	CASSPPRAGSNTGELFF	TGTGCCAGCTCACCACCGCGAGCAGGGTCGAACACCGGGGAGCTGTTTTTT
15	TRBV19	few	TRBD2	TRBJ2-2	CASSISGGPNGELFF	TGTGCCAGTAGTATAAGCGGGGGGCCAAACGGGGAGCTGTTTTTT
14	TRBV10-3	.	.	TRBJ2-3	CAISEGQLTDTQYF	TGTGCCATCAGTGAGGGACAACTCACAGATACGCAGTATTTT
12	TRBV25-1	.	.	TRBJ1-2	CASSETDYGYTF	TGTGCCAGCAGTGAAACAGACTATGGCTACACCTTC
12	TRBV28	once	.	TRBJ1-2	CASSDTNYGYTF	TGTGCCAGCAGTGACACCAACTATGGCTACACCTTC
13	TRBV9	.	.	TRBJ1-1	CASSVSFNTEAFF	TGTGCCAGCAGCGTAAGCTTTAACACTGAAGCTTTCTTT
14	TRBV19	.	.	TRBJ2-3	CASSIDGPPDTQYF	TGTGCCAGTAGTATAGATGGGCCTCCAGATACGCAGTATTTT
12	TRBV19	.	TRBD2	TRBJ2-4	CASSIPSGGMNF	TGTGCCAGTAGTATCCCTAGCGGGGGAATGAACTTC
15	TRBV11-1	.	.	TRBJ1-4	CASSLDDSSNEKLFF	TGTGCCAGCAGCTTAGACGACAGTTCCAATGAAAAACTGTTTTTT
19	TRBV10-2	.	TRBD2	TRBJ2-3	CASTRRRGLAGAPGDTQYF	TGCGCCAGCACCCGAAGGAGGGGACTAGCGGGGGCCCCGGGAGATACGCAGTATTTT
14	TRBV9	.	.	TRBJ2-2	CASGKTGFTGELFF	TGTGCCAGCGGAAAAACAGGGTTCACCGGGGAGCTGTTTTTT
16	TRBV7-9	.	.	TRBJ2-2	CASSLATGLRTGELFF	TGTGCCAGCAGCTTAGCCACAGGGTTGAGGACCGGGGAGCTGTTTTTT
14	TRBV7-2	.	.	TRBJ1-2	CASSFLDSFYGYTF	TGTGCCAGCAGCTTCCTGGACAGTTTCTATGGCTACACCTTC
15	TRBV7-9	.	TRBD2	TRBJ2-1	CASSLPSGGADEQFF	TGTGCCAGCAGCTTACCTAGCGGGGGGGCCGATGAGCAGTTCTTC
14	TRBV5-1	.	.	TRBJ2-7	CASSLTLPGYEQYF	TGCGCCAGCAGCTTGACCCTCCCCGGGTACGAGCAGTACTTC
14	TRBV30	.	.	TRBJ2-2	CAWSGGTTTGELFF	TGTGCCTGGAGTGGGGGGACAACCACCGGGGAGCTGTTTTTT
11	TRBV30	.	.	TRBJ1-1	CAWSEAQRPFF	TGTGCCTGGAGTGAAGCCCAGCGACCTTTCTTT
13	TRBV20-1	.	.	TRBJ1-2	CSASASSSGGYTF	TGCAGTGCTAGTGCCAGCTCCTCGGGTGGCTACACCTTC
15	TRBV5-1	.	TRBD1	TRBJ2-1	CASSGDRSSYNEQFF	TGCGCCAGCAGCGGGGACAGAAGCTCCTACAATGAGCAGTTCTTC
14	TRBV20-1	.	.	TRBJ1-2	CSASIEGWDYGYTF	TGCAGTGCTAGTATCGAGGGATGGGACTATGGCTACACCTTC
15	TRBV18	.	.	TRBJ1-1	CASSPRRVGGTEAFF	TGTGCCAGCTCACCAAGACGGGTAGGGGGCACTGAAGCTTTCTTT
16	TRBV27	.	.	TRBJ1-2	CASRRGGGGPGYGYTF	TGTGCCAGCCGGAGAGGGGGTGGGGGTCCGGGCTATGGCTACACCTTC
15	TRBV5-1	.	TRBD1	TRBJ2-5	CASSITGGPAETQYF	TGCGCCAGCAGCATTACAGGGGGCCCAGCAGAGACCCAGTACTTC
11	TRBV6-5	.	.	TRBJ1-1	CASSPGLEAFF	TGTGCCAGCAGCCCCGGACTTGAAGCTTTCTTT